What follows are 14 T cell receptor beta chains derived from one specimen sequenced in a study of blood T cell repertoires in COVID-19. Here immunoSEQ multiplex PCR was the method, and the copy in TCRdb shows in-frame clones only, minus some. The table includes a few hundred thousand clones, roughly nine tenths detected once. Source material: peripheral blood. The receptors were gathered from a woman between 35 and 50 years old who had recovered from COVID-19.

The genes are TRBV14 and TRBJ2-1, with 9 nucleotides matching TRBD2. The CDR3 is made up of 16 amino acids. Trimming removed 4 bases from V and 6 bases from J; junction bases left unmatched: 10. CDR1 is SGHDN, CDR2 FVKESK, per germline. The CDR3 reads CASSPLAGGFSNEQFF. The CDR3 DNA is TGTGCCAGCAGCCCCCTGGCGGGAGGGTTCTCCAATGAGCAGTTCTTC. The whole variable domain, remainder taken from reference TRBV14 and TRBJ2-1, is EAGVTQFPSHSVIEKGQTVTLRCDPISGHDNLYWYRRVMGKEIKFLLHFVKESKQDESGMPNNRFLAERTGGTYSTLKVQPAELEDSGVYFCASSPLAGGFSNEQFFGPGTRLTVL.

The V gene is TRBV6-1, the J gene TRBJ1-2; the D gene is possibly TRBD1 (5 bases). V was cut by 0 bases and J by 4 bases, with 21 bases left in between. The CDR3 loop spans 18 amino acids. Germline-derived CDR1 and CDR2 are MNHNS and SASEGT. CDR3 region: CASSEARAGQGGFYGYTF. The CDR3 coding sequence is TGTGCCAGCAGTGAAGCTCGGGCGGGGCAGGGTGGATTCTATGGCTACACCTTC.

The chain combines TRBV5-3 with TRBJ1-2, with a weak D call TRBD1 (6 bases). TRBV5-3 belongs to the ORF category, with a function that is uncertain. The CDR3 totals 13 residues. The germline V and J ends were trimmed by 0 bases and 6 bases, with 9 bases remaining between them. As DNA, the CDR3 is TGTGCCAGAAGCTTGGGCAGGGGTCATGGCTACACCTTC. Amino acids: CARSLGRGHGYTF.

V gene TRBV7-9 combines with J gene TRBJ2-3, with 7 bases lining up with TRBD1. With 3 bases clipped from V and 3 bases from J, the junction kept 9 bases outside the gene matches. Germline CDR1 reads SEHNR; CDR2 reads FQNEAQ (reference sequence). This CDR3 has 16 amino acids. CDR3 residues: CASSFPTGSSTDTQYF. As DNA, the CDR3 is TGTGCCAGCAGCTTTCCGACAGGGTCATCGACAGATACGCAGTATTTT.

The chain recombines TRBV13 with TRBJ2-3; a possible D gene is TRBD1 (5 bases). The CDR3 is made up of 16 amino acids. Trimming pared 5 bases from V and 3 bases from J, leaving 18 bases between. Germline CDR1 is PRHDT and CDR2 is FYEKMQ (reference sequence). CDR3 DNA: TGTGCCAGCAGCCTAAGAGCAGGGCTAGGGACAGATACGCAGTATTTT. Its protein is CASSLRAGLGTDTQYF.

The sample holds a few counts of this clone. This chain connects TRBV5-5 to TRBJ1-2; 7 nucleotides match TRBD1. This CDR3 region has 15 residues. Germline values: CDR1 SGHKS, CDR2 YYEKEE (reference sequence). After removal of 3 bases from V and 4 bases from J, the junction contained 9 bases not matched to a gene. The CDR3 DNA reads TGTGCCAGCAGCTCGACACAGGGGAGAGGCTATGGCTACACCTTC. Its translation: CASSSTQGRGYGYTF.

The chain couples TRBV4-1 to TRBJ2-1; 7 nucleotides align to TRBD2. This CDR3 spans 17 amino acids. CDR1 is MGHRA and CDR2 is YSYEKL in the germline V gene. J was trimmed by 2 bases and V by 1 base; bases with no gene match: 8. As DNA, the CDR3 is TGCGCCAGCAGCCAAGCCGGGGTTAGCGGGCCCTACAATGAGCAGTTCTTC. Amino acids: CASSQAGVSGPYNEQFF.

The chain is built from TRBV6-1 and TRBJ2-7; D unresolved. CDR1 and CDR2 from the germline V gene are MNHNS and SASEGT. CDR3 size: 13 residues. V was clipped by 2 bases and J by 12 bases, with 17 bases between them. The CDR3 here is CASSESTAGWPYF. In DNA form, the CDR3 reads TGTGCCAGCAGTGAATCCACGGCAGGATGGCCGTACTTC.

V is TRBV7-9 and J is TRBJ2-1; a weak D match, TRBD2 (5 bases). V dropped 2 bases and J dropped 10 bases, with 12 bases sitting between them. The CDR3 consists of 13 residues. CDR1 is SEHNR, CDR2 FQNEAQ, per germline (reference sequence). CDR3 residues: CASSLPTSGEQFF. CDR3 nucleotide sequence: TGTGCCAGCAGCTTACCCACTAGTGGGGAGCAGTTCTTC. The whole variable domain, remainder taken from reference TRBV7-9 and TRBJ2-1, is DTGVSQNPRHKITKRGQNVTFRCDPISEHNRLYWYRQTLGQGPEFLTYFQNEAQLEKSRLLSDRFSAERPKGSFSTLEIQRTEQGDSAMYLCASSLPTSGEQFFGPGTRLTVL.

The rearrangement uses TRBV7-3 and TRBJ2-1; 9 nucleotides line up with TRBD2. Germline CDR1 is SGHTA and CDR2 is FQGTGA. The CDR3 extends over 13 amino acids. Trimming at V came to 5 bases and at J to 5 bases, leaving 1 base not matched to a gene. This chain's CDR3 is CASSRTSDNEQFF. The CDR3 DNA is TGTGCCAGCAGCCGGACTAGCGACAATGAGCAGTTCTTC.

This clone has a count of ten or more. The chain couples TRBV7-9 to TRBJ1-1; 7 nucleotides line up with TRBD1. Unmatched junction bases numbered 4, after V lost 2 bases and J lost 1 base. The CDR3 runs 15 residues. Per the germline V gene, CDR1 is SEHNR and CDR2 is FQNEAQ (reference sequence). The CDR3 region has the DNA TGTGCCAGCAGCTTAATGACAGGGACGAACACTGAAGCTTTCTTT. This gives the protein CASSLMTGTNTEAFF.

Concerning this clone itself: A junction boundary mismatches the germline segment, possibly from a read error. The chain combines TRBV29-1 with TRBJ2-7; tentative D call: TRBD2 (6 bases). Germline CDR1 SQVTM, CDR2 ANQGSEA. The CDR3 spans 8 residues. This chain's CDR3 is CSVEGGDF. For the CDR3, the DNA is TGCAGCGTTGAAGGCGGGGACTTC.

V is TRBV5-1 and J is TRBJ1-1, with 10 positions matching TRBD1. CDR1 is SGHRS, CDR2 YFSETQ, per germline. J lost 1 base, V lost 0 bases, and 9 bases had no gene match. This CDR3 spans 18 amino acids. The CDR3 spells CASSLAGQGVYRNTEAFF. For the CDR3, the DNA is TGCGCCAGCAGCTTGGCAGGACAGGGGGTTTATAGGAACACTGAAGCTTTCTTT.

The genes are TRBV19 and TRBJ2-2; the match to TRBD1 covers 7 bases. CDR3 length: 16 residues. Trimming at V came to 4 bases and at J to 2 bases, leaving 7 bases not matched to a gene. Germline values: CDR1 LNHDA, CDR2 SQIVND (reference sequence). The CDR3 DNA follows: TGTGCCAGTAGTACCCTCGGGACAGTTAACACCGGGGAGCTGTTTTTT. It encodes CASSTLGTVNTGELFF.